Sequencing of this TCR beta chain was carried out in a study of CD8 T cells in ankylosing spondylitis. The CDR3 spans 15 residues. The germline V and J ends were trimmed by 4 bases and 10 bases, with 23 bases remaining between them. In germline, CDR1 is SQVTM, CDR2 ANQGSEA. TCRdb re-called the 5' RACE reads with MiXCR, one entry per CDR3 protein. The table lists some 100,000 distinct CDR3 sequences, over 6.5% of them singletons. This clonotype was counted many times. The chain links TRBV29-1 to TRBJ2-4; tentative D call: TRBD1 (6 bases). The clonotype comes from a male donor with ankylosing spondylitis or in good health (not recorded which). Sequencing input: blood, either unsorted or a sorted T cell fraction (not recorded which). The DNA of the CDR3 is TGCAGCGTTGTGCAAATTTGGGGGCCCGGACCGATTCAGTACTTC. Its translation is CSVVQIWGPGPIQYF.